By share, the clone carrying this T cell receptor beta chain counts as medium-sized (0.01 to 0.1%). The CDR3 sequence is 14 residues long. Per the germline V gene, CDR1 is SGHRS and CDR2 is YFSETQ. Trimming pared 8 bases from V and 0 bases from J, leaving 14 bases between. The sample originates from a study of CD8 T cells in ankylosing spondylitis. TCRdb passed the 5' RACE reads through MiXCR, listing each CDR3 protein once. The sample lists some 40,000 distinct CDR3 sequences, about 3% occurring once. Sequenced sample: blood, either unsorted or a sorted T cell fraction (not recorded which). The chain links TRBV5-1 to TRBJ1-1, with D hard to call. This clonotype was sampled from a male donor with ankylosing spondylitis or in good health (not recorded which). The DNA of the CDR3 is TGCGCCAGGTCATATCATAGGATGAACACTGAAGCTTTCTTT. Translation: CARSYHRMNTEAFF. Complete variable domain (other parts from reference TRBV5-1 and TRBJ1-1): KAGVTQTPRYLIKTRGQQVTLSCSPISGHRSVSWYQQTPGQGLQFLFEYFSETQRNKGNFPGRFSGRQFSNSRSEMNVSTLELGDSALYLCARSYHRMNTEAFFGQGTRLTVV.